Described below is a single T cell receptor (beta chain) sequence and its context. This record comes from a study of blood T cell repertoires in COVID-19. J gave up 5 bases and V 7 bases, and 9 bases lay outside the gene matches. The CDR3 is made up of 14 amino acids. Germline assignment: CDR1 SNHLY and CDR2 FYNNEI. Generated by immunoSEQ multiplex PCR, the TCRdb table keeps only in-frame clones and is missing some. Among about 220,000 clones listed, just under 85% were seen once. The TCR sequence derives from a woman aged 35 to 49 with acute COVID-19. The V gene is TRBV2, the J gene TRBJ2-5; 8 bases match TRBD2. The material sequenced was PBMCs or T cells enriched from blood (not recorded which). CDR3 residues: CASTTGTSVETQYF. The CDR3 coding sequence is TGTGCCAGCACCACCGGGACTAGTGTGGAGACCCAGTACTTC.